This T cell receptor beta chain was observed in a study of blood T cells in healthy people across ages. The second PCR ran roughly 7 to 11 cycles with a sample-barcoded 5' primer and J-beta primers. MiXCR, applied by TCRdb to the 5' RACE reads, yields one record per CDR3 protein. The sample has some 1 million distinct CDR3 sequences; 40% to 50% are singletons. Donors gave around 10 milliliters of peripheral blood apiece. The CDR3 is 14 residues long. Germline V gene lookup returns CDR1 MNHEY and CDR2 SVGAGI. The V end lost 5 bases, the J end lost 0 bases, and 11 bases lay between the germline ends. In this sample, this clonotype turned up a few times. Its antigen is undetermined. Overall study findings and caveats: When one million T cells were used, diversity estimates were thought to be underestimates.

The chain employs TRBV6-5 and TRBJ2-7; weak D call: TRBD2 (5 bases). The TCR originated in a woman in her sixties or seventies in good health. Sequencing was done on a sample of blood. The chain's CDR3 is CASSADWSSYEQYF. CDR3 DNA: TGTGCCAGCAGTGCGGACTGGAGCTCCTACGAGCAGTACTTC.